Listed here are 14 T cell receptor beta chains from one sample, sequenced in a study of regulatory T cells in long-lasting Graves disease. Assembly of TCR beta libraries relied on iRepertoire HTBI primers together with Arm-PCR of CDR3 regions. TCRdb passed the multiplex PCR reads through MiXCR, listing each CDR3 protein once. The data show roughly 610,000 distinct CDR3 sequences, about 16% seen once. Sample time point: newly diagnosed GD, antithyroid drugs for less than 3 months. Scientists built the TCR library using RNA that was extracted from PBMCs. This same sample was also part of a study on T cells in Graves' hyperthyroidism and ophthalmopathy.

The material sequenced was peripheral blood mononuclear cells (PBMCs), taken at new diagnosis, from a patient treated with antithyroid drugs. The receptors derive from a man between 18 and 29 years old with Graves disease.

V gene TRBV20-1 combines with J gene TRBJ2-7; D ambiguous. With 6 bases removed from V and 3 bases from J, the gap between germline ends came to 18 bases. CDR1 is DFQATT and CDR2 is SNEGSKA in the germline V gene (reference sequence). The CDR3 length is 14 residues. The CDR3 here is CSAPAAAWGYEQYF. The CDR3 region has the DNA TGCAGTGCACCGGCGGCCGCTTGGGGCTACGAGCAGTACTTC.

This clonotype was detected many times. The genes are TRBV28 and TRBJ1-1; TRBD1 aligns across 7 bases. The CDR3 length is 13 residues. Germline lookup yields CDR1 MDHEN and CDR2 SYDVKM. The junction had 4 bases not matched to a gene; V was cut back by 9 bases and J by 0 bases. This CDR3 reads CASNRGMNTEAFF. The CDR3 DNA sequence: TGTGCCAGTAACAGGGGCATGAACACTGAAGCTTTCTTT.

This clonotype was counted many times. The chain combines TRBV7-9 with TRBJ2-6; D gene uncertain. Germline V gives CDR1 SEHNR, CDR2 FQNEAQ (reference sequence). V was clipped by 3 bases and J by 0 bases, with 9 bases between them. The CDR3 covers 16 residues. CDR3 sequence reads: CASSFGRFSGANVLTF. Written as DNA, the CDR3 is TGTGCCAGCAGCTTCGGCAGATTCTCTGGGGCCAACGTCCTGACTTTC. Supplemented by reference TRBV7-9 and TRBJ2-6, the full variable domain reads DTGVSQNPRHKITKRGQNVTFRCDPISEHNRLYWYRQTLGQGPEFLTYFQNEAQLEKSRLLSDRFSAERPKGSFSTLEIQRTEQGDSAMYLCASSFGRFSGANVLTFGAGSRLTVL.

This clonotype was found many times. The CDR3 region has the DNA TGTGCCAGCGGTGGGTCGGGATCCTCCTACGAGCAGTACTTC. Protein: CASGGSGSSYEQYF. The chain uses TRBV27 and TRBJ2-7; D is possibly TRBD2 (5 bases). V shed 8 bases and J shed 0 bases, with 14 bases lying between them. The V gene's germline CDR1 is MNHEY and CDR2 SMNVEV (reference sequence). This CDR3 spans 14 amino acids.

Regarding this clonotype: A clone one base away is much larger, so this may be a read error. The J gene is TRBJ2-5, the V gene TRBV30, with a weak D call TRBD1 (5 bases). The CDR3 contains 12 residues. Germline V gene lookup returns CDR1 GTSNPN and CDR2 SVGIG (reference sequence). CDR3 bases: TGTGCCTGGGGGGCAGGTGGAGAGACCCGGTACTTC. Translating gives CAWGAGGETRYF.

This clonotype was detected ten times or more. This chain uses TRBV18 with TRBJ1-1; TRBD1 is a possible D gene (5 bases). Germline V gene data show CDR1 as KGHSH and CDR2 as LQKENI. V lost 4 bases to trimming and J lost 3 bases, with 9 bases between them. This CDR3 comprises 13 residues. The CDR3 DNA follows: TGTGCCAGCTCACTTCTCAGGGACACTGAAGCTTTCTTT. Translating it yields CASSLLRDTEAFF.

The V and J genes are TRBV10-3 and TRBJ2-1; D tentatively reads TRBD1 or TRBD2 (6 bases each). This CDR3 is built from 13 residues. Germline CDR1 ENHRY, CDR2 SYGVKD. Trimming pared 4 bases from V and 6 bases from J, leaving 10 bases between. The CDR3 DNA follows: TGTGCCATCAGTGTGGGGGGCTCCAATGAGCAGTTCTTC. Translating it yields CAISVGGSNEQFF.

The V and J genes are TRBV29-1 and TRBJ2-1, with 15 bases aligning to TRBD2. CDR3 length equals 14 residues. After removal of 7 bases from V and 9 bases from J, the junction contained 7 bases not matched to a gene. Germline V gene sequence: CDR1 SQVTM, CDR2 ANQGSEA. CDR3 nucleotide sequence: TGCAGCGGTGGACTAGCGGGAGGGCCTGGTGAGCAGTTCTTC. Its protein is CSGGLAGGPGEQFF.

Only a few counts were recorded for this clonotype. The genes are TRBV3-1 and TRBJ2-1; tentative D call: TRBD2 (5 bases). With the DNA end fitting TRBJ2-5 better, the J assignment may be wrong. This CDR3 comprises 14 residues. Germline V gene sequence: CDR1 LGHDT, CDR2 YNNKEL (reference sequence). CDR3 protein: CASSPAHGEETQYF. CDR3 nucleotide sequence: TGTGCCAGCAGCCCAGCCCACGGGGAAGAGACCCAGTACTTC.

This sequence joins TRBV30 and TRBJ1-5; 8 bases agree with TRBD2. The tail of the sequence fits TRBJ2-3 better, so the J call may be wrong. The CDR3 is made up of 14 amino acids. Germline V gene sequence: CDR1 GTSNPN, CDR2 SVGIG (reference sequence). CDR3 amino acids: CAWRGGGMDQPQYF. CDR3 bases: TGTGCCTGGAGGGGCGGGGGGATGGATCAGCCCCAGTATTTT.

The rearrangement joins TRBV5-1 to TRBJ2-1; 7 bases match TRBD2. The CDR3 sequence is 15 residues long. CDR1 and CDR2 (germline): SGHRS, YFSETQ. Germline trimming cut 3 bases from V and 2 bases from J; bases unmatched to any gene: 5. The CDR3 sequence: CASSWTRGPYNEQFF. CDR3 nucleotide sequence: TGCGCCAGCAGCTGGACTAGGGGCCCCTACAATGAGCAGTTCTTC.

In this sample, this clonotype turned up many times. The CDR3 protein is CASSELGTSGGSDTQYF. The DNA of the CDR3 is TGCGCCAGCAGTGAGTTGGGGACTAGCGGAGGGTCTGATACGCAGTATTTT. V and J are TRBV10-2 and TRBJ2-3; 11 bases agree with TRBD2. The trim removed 1 base at V and 6 bases at J, leaving 9 bases unmatched. The CDR3 is 17 amino acids. The V gene's germline CDR1 is WSHSY and CDR2 SAAADI.

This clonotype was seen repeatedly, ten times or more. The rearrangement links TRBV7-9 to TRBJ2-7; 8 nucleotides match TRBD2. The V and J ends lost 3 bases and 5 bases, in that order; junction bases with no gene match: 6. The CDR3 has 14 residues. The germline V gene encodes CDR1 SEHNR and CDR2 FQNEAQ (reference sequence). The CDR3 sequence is CASSLGREVDEQYF. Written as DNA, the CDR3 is TGTGCCAGCAGCTTGGGGCGGGAGGTGGACGAGCAGTACTTC.

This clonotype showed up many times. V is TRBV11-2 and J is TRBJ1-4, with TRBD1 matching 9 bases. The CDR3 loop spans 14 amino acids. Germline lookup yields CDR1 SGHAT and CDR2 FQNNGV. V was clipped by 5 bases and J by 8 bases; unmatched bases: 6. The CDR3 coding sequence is TGTGCCAGCAGCCCAGGGACAGGGTTCGAAAAACTGTTTTTT. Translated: CASSPGTGFEKLFF.